A selection of T cell receptor beta chains follows, all from one sample in a study of shared clonotypes between healthy human individuals. Sequencing was performed with immunoSEQ multiplex PCR; in TCRdb, only in-frame clones are kept and a portion is missing. The repertoire holds 2 million to 3 million clones, with approximately 94% as singletons. The specimen sequenced was naive CD4+ T cells from PBMCs. The receptors were gathered from a young man in good health. Some clones in this sample may be carry-over from other donors' samples. Both conserved end residues are part of each CDR3. A D gene is named only where the DNA matches it firmly. Clone size is not always given. Where it is, it says once, few, many or a class for expanded clones.

CDR3: CASSPRPGYGYTF
DNA: TGTGCCAGTAGTCCCCGACCGGGTTATGGCTACACCTTC
J: TRBJ1-2
V: TRBV19
D: .
size: .

CDR3: CASSLGHQIPYEQYF
DNA: TGTGCCAGCAGCCTGGGACACCAAATCCCCTACGAGCAGTACTTC
J: TRBJ2-7
V: TRBV7-2
D: .
size: .

CDR3: CASSLELVTNEQFF
DNA: TGTGCCAGCAGCTTAGAGCTAGTGACCAATGAGCAGTTCTTC
J: TRBJ2-1
V: TRBV7-2
D: .
size: .

CDR3: CASSLFTGELFF
DNA: TGCGCCAGCAGCTTGTTTACCGGGGAGCTGTTTTTT
J: TRBJ2-2
V: TRBV5-1
D: .
size: .

CDR3: CASSHRTGSDTQYF
DNA: TGTGCCAGCAGCCATAGGACAGGGTCAGATACGCAGTATTTT
J: TRBJ2-3
V: TRBV4-2
D: TRBD1
size: .

CDR3: CASSLGLAGDETQYF
DNA: TGTGCCAGCAGCTTAGGGCTAGCGGGAGATGAGACCCAGTACTTC
J: TRBJ2-5
V: TRBV5-8
D: TRBD2
size: .

CDR3: CASTWDSLSPYEQYF
DNA: TGCGCCAGCACCTGGGACAGCCTCAGTCCCTACGAGCAGTACTTC
J: TRBJ2-7
V: TRBV4-1
D: TRBD1
size: .

CDR3: CSAATQNTGELFF
DNA: TGCAGCGCCGCCACACAGAACACCGGGGAGCTGTTTTTT
J: TRBJ2-2
V: TRBV29-1
D: .
size: .

CDR3: CSALGGKSYEQYF
DNA: TGCAGCGCCCTCGGGGGGAAATCCTACGAGCAGTACTTC
J: TRBJ2-7
V: TRBV29-1
D: TRBD2
size: once

CDR3: CASSQSRGPYNEQFF
DNA: TGCGCCAGCAGTCAATCCAGGGGGCCCTACAATGAGCAGTTCTTC
J: TRBJ2-1
V: TRBV23-1
D: TRBD1
size: .

CDR3: CASSSLIPSNQFF
DNA: TGTGCCAGCAGTTCCCTTATCCCCTCAAATCAGTTCTTC
J: TRBJ2-1
V: TRBV27
D: .
size: .

CDR3: CAWTLLAGGGGKQFF
DNA: TGTGCCTGGACTTTGCTAGCGGGAGGGGGAGGCAAGCAGTTCTTC
J: TRBJ2-1
V: TRBV30
D: TRBD2
size: .

CDR3: CASSVGTTTDTQYF
DNA: TGTGCCAGCAGCGTGGGGACAACCACAGATACGCAGTATTTT
J: TRBJ2-3
V: TRBV9
D: .
size: .

CDR3: CASSYSQTVYSYEQYF
DNA: TGTGCCAGCAGTTACTCCCAGACCGTATACTCCTACGAGCAGTACTTC
J: TRBJ2-7
V: TRBV6-5
D: .
size: .

CDR3: CASISGAPNGEQYF
DNA: TGCGCCAGCATCAGTGGGGCCCCCAATGGCGAGCAGTACTTC
J: TRBJ2-7
V: TRBV5-1
D: .
size: once

CDR3: CASSTRTGGNTEAFF
DNA: TGTGCCAGCAGCACTCGGACAGGGGGGAACACTGAAGCTTTCTTT
J: TRBJ1-1
V: TRBV7-6
D: TRBD1
size: .

CDR3: CATRDRVQDNEQFF
DNA: TGTGCCACCAGAGACAGGGTCCAGGACAATGAGCAGTTCTTC
J: TRBJ2-1
V: TRBV6-1
D: TRBD1
size: .

CDR3: CATRESSSAYEQYF
DNA: TGTGCCACGCGAGAATCCTCTTCGGCCTACGAGCAGTACTTC
J: TRBJ2-7
V: TRBV10-3
D: .
size: .

CDR3: CASSVALGAGNTIYF
DNA: TGTGCCAGCAGCGTAGCTCTTGGGGCTGGAAACACCATATATTTT
J: TRBJ1-3
V: TRBV9
D: .
size: once

CDR3: CASSSSSGNYEQYF
DNA: TGTGCCAGCAGTTCAAGCAGTGGGAACTACGAGCAGTACTTC
J: TRBJ2-7
V: TRBV6-6
D: .
size: .

CDR3: CASSLPPEGYTF
DNA: TGTGCCAGCAGCTTACCGCCCGAAGGCTACACCTTC
J: TRBJ1-2
V: TRBV7-9
D: .
size: .

CDR3: CASGGERHQPQHF
DNA: TGTGCCAGCGGTGGTGAGAGACATCAGCCCCAGCATTTT
J: TRBJ1-5
V: TRBV6-1
D: .
size: .

CDR3: CASSRPGTYGYTF
DNA: TGCGCCAGCAGCCGCCCTGGGACCTATGGCTACACCTTC
J: TRBJ1-2
V: TRBV4-1
D: .
size: .

CDR3: CASSPGHSSGNTIYF
DNA: TGCGCCAGCAGCCCGGGACACAGCTCTGGAAACACCATATATTTT
J: TRBJ1-3
V: TRBV5-1
D: .
size: .

CDR3: CASSLRGGSQPQHF
DNA: TGTGCCAGCAGCTTAAGAGGGGGCAGTCAGCCCCAGCATTTT
J: TRBJ1-5
V: TRBV7-2
D: TRBD1
size: .

CDR3: CASSPDRIHEQYF
DNA: TGTGCCAGCAGTCCGGACAGAATCCACGAGCAGTACTTC
J: TRBJ2-7
V: TRBV28
D: .
size: once

CDR3: CASSRGGGSSYNEQFF
DNA: TGTGCCAGCAGCCGGGGCGGGGGAAGCTCCTACAATGAGCAGTTCTTC
J: TRBJ2-1
V: TRBV9
D: TRBD2
size: .

CDR3: CASSPDSITISTF
DNA: TGTGCCAGCTCACCTGACAGTATCACTATTTCTACCTTC
J: TRBJ1-2
V: TRBV18
D: .
size: .

CDR3: CASSSRAETQYF
DNA: TGTGCCAGCAGTTCGCGGGCGGAGACCCAGTACTTC
J: TRBJ2-5
V: TRBV6-5
D: .
size: .

CDR3: CASSSTETGVETQYF
DNA: TGTGCCAGCAGTTCCACCGAGACAGGTGTGGAGACCCAGTACTTC
J: TRBJ2-5
V: TRBV28
D: .
size: .

CDR3: CATSRDGQLAGVYNEQFF
DNA: TGTGCCACCAGCAGAGATGGTCAATTAGCGGGAGTATACAATGAGCAGTTCTTC
J: TRBJ2-1
V: TRBV15
D: TRBD2
size: .

CDR3: CAWSIGTTKFNEQFF
DNA: TGTGCCTGGAGTATAGGAACTACCAAGTTCAATGAGCAGTTCTTC
J: TRBJ2-1
V: TRBV30
D: .
size: .

CDR3: CASSWGQNTEAFF
DNA: TGTGCCAGCAGCTGGGGACAGAACACTGAAGCTTTCTTT
J: TRBJ1-1
V: TRBV5-6
D: .
size: few

CDR3: CASSIVGRSIGNYEQYF
DNA: TGTGCCAGTAGTATAGTGGGGCGGTCTATCGGGAACTACGAGCAGTACTTC
J: TRBJ2-7
V: TRBV19
D: .
size: .

CDR3: CASSPPSGYEQYF
DNA: TGTGCCAGCTCACCACCATCAGGCTACGAGCAGTACTTC
J: TRBJ2-7
V: TRBV18
D: .
size: .

CDR3: CASSETVTEAFF
DNA: TGCGCCAGCAGCGAGACAGTCACTGAAGCTTTCTTT
J: TRBJ1-1
V: TRBV5-1
D: .
size: .